The 25 T cell receptor beta chains listed next were all sequenced from one sample in a study of T cells after yellow fever vaccination. TCRdb recomputed calls from the 5' RACE reads with MiXCR, one row per CDR3 protein. The profile shows around 310,000 distinct CDR3 sequences, 3.5% to 4.5% of them singletons. The sequenced sample was PBMCs, obtained 15 days after the yellow fever booster vaccination. These receptor sequences come from a man aged 18 to 35 who received the YFV17D yellow fever vaccine.

The sample holds many counts of this clonotype. The chain is built from TRBV10-3 and TRBJ1-2, with D uncertain. Germline CDR1 is ENHRY and CDR2 is SYGVKD. CDR3 length: 12 residues. Trimming took off 0 bases at V and 7 bases at J, with 6 bases between the two ends. CDR3 sequence (DNA): TGTGCCATCAGTGAGTCGATAGTTGGCTACACCTTC. It translates to CAISESIVGYTF.

This clonotype was seen ten or more times. This sequence joins TRBV6-5 and TRBJ1-1; D is perhaps TRBD1 (5 bases). The CDR3 sequence is 13 residues long. The germline V gene encodes CDR1 MNHEY and CDR2 SVGAGI. V lost 6 bases, J lost 8 bases, and 16 bases lay in between. The CDR3: CASSFTSGNEAFF. The CDR3 nucleotides are TGTGCCAGCAGCTTTACATCAGGGAACGAAGCTTTCTTT.

The CDR3 coding sequence is TGCGCCAGCAGCCCTCTGGTTGGCACTACCTACGAGCAGTACTTC. This codes for CASSPLVGTTYEQYF. This chain connects TRBV4-1 to TRBJ2-7; no clear D. The V end was cut by 4 bases, the J end by 2 bases, with 15 bases between. CDR1 MGHRA and CDR2 YSYEKL come from the germline V gene. The CDR3 runs 15 residues.

V and J are TRBV6-5 and TRBJ1-3; D is unresolved. The CDR3 has 16 residues. Per the germline V gene, CDR1 is MNHEY and CDR2 is SVGAGI. V gave up 0 bases and J gave up 2 bases, with 11 bases separating them. CDR3 bases: TGTGCCAGCAGTTACTCTCGCCCGAGGCCTGGAAACACCATATATTTT. Translated: CASSYSRPRPGNTIYF.

J is TRBJ1-5 and V is TRBV12-3 or TRBV12-4, with D tentatively TRBD1 (6 bases). Deletions cut 3 bases from V and 4 bases from J, with 13 bases between. The CDR3 runs 15 residues. This CDR3 is CASSFSGVGNQPQHF. The CDR3 DNA reads TGTGCCAGCAGTTTTTCAGGGGTTGGTAATCAGCCCCAGCATTTT.

This clonotype has a count of ten or more. The chain is built from TRBV6-6 and TRBJ1-2, with unresolved D. Germline V CDR1 and CDR2: MNHNY, SVGAGI (reference sequence). The CDR3 runs 16 residues. With 2 bases removed from V and 2 bases from J, the gap between germline ends came to 15 bases. The DNA of the CDR3 is TGTGCCAGCAGTTACCAGTATCGACGGGAGAACTATGGCTACACCTTC. It codes for CASSYQYRRENYGYTF.

This clonotype has only a few counts. The CDR3: CASGPWASNEQYV. In DNA, the CDR3 is TGTGCCAGCGGCCCCTGGGCAAGTAACGAGCAGTACGTC. V and J are TRBV5-4 and TRBJ2-7; D is unresolved. V lost 7 bases, J lost 5 bases, and 16 bases lay in between. The germline V gene has CDR1 SGHNT and CDR2 YYREEE (reference sequence). This CDR3 has 13 residues.

This clonotype was recorded many times. The chain joins TRBV9 to TRBJ2-2; weak D call: TRBD2 (6 bases). The CDR3 totals 15 residues. From germline, CDR1 is SGDLS and CDR2 YYNGEE. V lost 3 bases and J 5 bases, leaving 14 bases between the germline ends. CDR3 region: CASSAQGLKTGELFF. CDR3 DNA: TGTGCCAGCAGCGCCCAGGGACTGAAAACCGGGGAGCTGTTTTTT.

The sample holds many counts of this clonotype. The genes are TRBV7-9 and TRBJ1-5; 7 bases are a match to TRBD1. Germline CDR1 and CDR2: SEHNR and FQNEAQ (reference sequence). The CDR3 covers 15 residues. V dropped 5 bases and J dropped 2; count of bases not matched to a gene: 6. The CDR3 sequence is CASSTSTGRNQPQHF. The CDR3 DNA sequence: TGTGCCAGCAGCACATCGACAGGGCGCAATCAGCCCCAGCATTTT. The whole variable domain, remainder taken from reference TRBV7-9 and TRBJ1-5, is DTGVSQNPRHKITKRGQNVTFRCDPISEHNRLYWYRQTLGQGPEFLTYFQNEAQLEKSRLLSDRFSAERPKGSFSTLEIQRTEQGDSAMYLCASSTSTGRNQPQHFGDGTRLSIL.

This clonotype showed up many times. The CDR3 here is CASSQSGALSYNEQFF. As DNA, the CDR3 is TGCGCCAGCAGCCAAAGCGGGGCCCTCTCCTACAATGAGCAGTTCTTC. The chain combines TRBV5-1 with TRBJ2-1; TRBD2 matches at 7 bases. Losses at the gene ends were 4 bases for V and 0 bases for J; bases not matched to a gene: 7. The CDR3 consists of 16 residues. Germline V gene sequence: CDR1 SGHRS, CDR2 YFSETQ.

The CDR3 nucleotides read TGTGCCAGCAACGAGGGGCCAACTCACAATGAGCAGTTCTTC. This codes for CASNEGPTHNEQFF. The genes are TRBV6-5 and TRBJ2-1, with D possibly called TRBD1 or TRBD2 (5 bases each). Trimming took off 7 bases at V and 5 bases at J, with 15 bases between the two ends. Germline loops: CDR1 MNHEY, CDR2 SVGAGI. The CDR3 runs to 14 residues.

This clonotype was recorded at least ten times. The chain employs TRBV2 and TRBJ2-2; maybe TRBD1 (5 bases). V lost 3 bases to trimming and J lost 6 bases, with 14 bases between them. The CDR3 consists of 15 residues. Germline CDR1 SNHLY, CDR2 FYNNEI. CDR3 DNA sequence: TGTGCCAGCAGTGAGGCCCCCAGGGAAGCCGGGGAGCTGTTTTTT. Translating it yields CASSEAPREAGELFF.

This clonotype has a handful of counts. The chain is built from TRBV7-6 and TRBJ2-5; either TRBD1 or TRBD2 may supply D (6 bases each). The CDR3 contains 13 residues. V lost 5 bases and J 7 bases, leaving 14 bases between the germline ends. Germline CDR1 and CDR2: SGHVS and FNYEAQ. The CDR3 bases are TGTGCCAGCAGCCCGCCGGGGGCTCCGACCCAGTACTTC. It is translated as CASSPPGAPTQYF. Looking up the rest from reference TRBV7-6 and TRBJ2-5 gives the full variable domain: GAGVSQSPRYKVTKRGQDVALRCDPISGHVSLYWYRQALGQGPEFLTYFNYEAQQDKSGLPNDRFSAERPEGSISTLTIQRTEQRDSAMYRCASSPPGAPTQYFGPGTRLLVL.

This clonotype was observed many times. Here the CDR3 DNA reads TGCGCCAGCAGCAAAGGTCTGTTGGGAGGGAGCTACAATGAGCAGTTCTTC. It specifies CASSKGLLGGSYNEQFF. The J gene is TRBJ2-1, the V gene TRBV5-1; TRBD2 agrees at 7 bases. CDR1 and CDR2 (germline): SGHRS, YFSETQ. This CDR3 is built from 17 residues. With 4 bases clipped from V and 3 bases from J, the junction kept 13 bases outside the gene matches.

The chain carries TRBV7-2 and TRBJ2-7; D may be TRBD2 (6 bases). CDR3 length: 14 amino acids. V gave up 1 base and J gave up 5 bases, with 12 bases separating them. Germline V gene sequence: CDR1 SGHTA, CDR2 FQGNSA. The CDR3 DNA reads TGTGCCAGCAGCTTAGGCGGGGATACCCACGAGCAGTACTTC. This encodes CASSLGGDTHEQYF.

This clonotype was seen repeatedly, ten times or more. The rearrangement links TRBV20-1 to TRBJ1-1, with D uncertain. This CDR3 is built from 14 residues. Germline V lookup: CDR1 DFQATT, CDR2 SNEGSKA (reference sequence). The V gene lost 5 bases and the J gene lost 4 bases, with 17 bases spanning the gap. CDR3 sequence reads: CSAPGARLLTEAFF. The CDR3 coding sequence is TGCAGTGCTCCGGGCGCCAGGTTGCTCACTGAAGCTTTCTTT.

This clonotype showed up many times. The chain combines TRBV5-1 with TRBJ2-5; possibly TRBD1 or TRBD2 for D (5 bases each). CDR3 length: 15 amino acids. Trimming left V 0 bases short and J 2 bases short, with 11 bases between. CDR1 and CDR2 from the germline V gene are SGHRS and YFSETQ. This chain's CDR3 is CASSLGDRRQETQYF. As DNA, the CDR3 is TGCGCCAGCAGCTTGGGGGACCGAAGACAAGAGACCCAGTACTTC.

This clonotype occurred many times. The chain carries TRBV5-5 and TRBJ2-7; D unresolved. The CDR3 is 12 amino acids. CDR1 SGHKS and CDR2 YYEKEE come from the germline V gene (reference sequence). The V end was cut by 2 bases, the J end by 4 bases, with 7 bases between. The CDR3 reads CASSLWIYEQYF. The CDR3 region has the DNA TGTGCCAGCAGCTTATGGATTTACGAGCAGTACTTC.

There are a few counts of this clonotype. The chain links TRBV30 to TRBJ1-1; a weak D match, TRBD1 (6 bases). The CDR3 runs to 14 residues. The germline V gene has CDR1 GTSNPN and CDR2 SVGIG (reference sequence). V lost 2 bases and J 5 bases, leaving 15 bases between the germline ends. The CDR3 DNA is TGTGCCTGGAGTTCAGCAGGGGAAGGGACTGAAGCTTTCTTT. As protein: CAWSSAGEGTEAFF.

This clonotype was picked up many times. V and J are TRBV9 and TRBJ2-6; D gene uncertain. This CDR3 has 13 amino acids. The germline V gene has CDR1 SGDLS and CDR2 YYNGEE. With 5 bases removed from V and 1 base from J, the gap between germline ends came to 4 bases. CDR3 in amino acids: CASRGSGANVLTF. In DNA form, the CDR3 reads TGTGCCAGCAGGGGGTCTGGGGCCAACGTCCTGACTTTC.

This chain connects TRBV20-1 to TRBJ2-1; 9 bases fit TRBD2. The CDR3 is made up of 20 amino acids. The junction had 21 bases not matched to a gene; V was cut back by 3 bases and J by 3 bases. CDR1 is DFQATT and CDR2 is SNEGSKA in the germline V gene (reference sequence). CDR3 residues: CSASISWGVASGEIYNEQFF. As DNA, the CDR3 is TGCAGTGCTAGTATAAGTTGGGGGGTGGCTAGCGGGGAAATCTACAATGAGCAGTTCTTC.

This clonotype was seen repeatedly, ten times or more. V usage is TRBV7-9 and J usage is TRBJ2-1, with TRBD2 as a possible D gene (6 bases). The germline V gene has CDR1 SEHNR and CDR2 FQNEAQ (reference sequence). Trimming removed 5 bases from V and 8 bases from J, with 19 bases in between. There are 15 residues in the CDR3. CDR3 amino acids: CASSRREASFHEQFF. The CDR3 DNA reads TGTGCCAGCAGCCGTAGGGAGGCTAGCTTCCATGAGCAGTTCTTC.

This clonotype was seen only a few times. V gene TRBV25-1 combines with J gene TRBJ2-5, with 11 bases that match TRBD2. After removal of 3 bases from V and 5 bases from J, the junction contained 8 bases not matched to a gene. From germline, CDR1 is MGHDK and CDR2 SYGVNS. The CDR3 extends over 16 amino acids. DNA for the CDR3: TGTGCCAGCAGTGATCTACTAGCGGGGGATGTGGAGACCCAGTACTTC. Protein product: CASSDLLAGDVETQYF.

The chain combines TRBV7-8 with TRBJ2-5; TRBD1 matches at 7 bases. This CDR3 has 17 amino acids. J was trimmed by 0 bases and V by 5 bases; bases with no gene match: 12. CDR1 and CDR2 (germline): SGHVS, FQNEAQ. CDR3 sequence reads: CASSKTTSTGYQETQYF. The CDR3 DNA reads TGTGCCAGCAGCAAAACTACCTCGACAGGGTACCAAGAGACCCAGTACTTC.

Ten or more counts support this clonotype. The chain joins TRBV7-3 to TRBJ2-3, with 9 bases fitting TRBD2. With 5 bases clipped from V and 3 bases from J, the junction kept 9 bases outside the gene matches. Germline V lookup: CDR1 SGHTA, CDR2 FQGTGA. The length of the CDR3 is 16 residues. The CDR3 here is CASSPGTSSATDTQYF. The CDR3 region has the DNA TGTGCCAGCAGCCCTGGGACTAGCTCGGCAACAGATACGCAGTATTTT.